The 5 T cell receptor beta chains given below trace back to one sample, sequenced in a study of T cells after yellow fever vaccination. TCRdb re-derived calls from the 5' RACE reads in MiXCR, one entry per CDR3 protein. Of under 600,000 distinct CDR3 sequences listed, approximately 13% are singletons. The sequencing used PBMCs, collected on the day of the yellow fever booster vaccination. The receptors were sampled from a man younger than 40 who received the YFV17D yellow fever vaccine.

The chain employs TRBV24-1 and TRBJ2-1; 8 nucleotides line up with TRBD2. Germline CDR1 is KGHDR and CDR2 is SFDVKD. The CDR3 has 13 residues. The V segment lost 7 bases and the J segment 9 bases; nucleotides outside the gene matches: 7. CDR3 sequence: CATSLTSVSEQFF. The CDR3, as DNA: TGTGCCACCAGCCTGACTAGCGTGAGTGAGCAGTTCTTC.

This clonotype was seen only a few times. V gene TRBV29-1 combines with J gene TRBJ1-2; a possible D gene is TRBD1 (5 bases). Trimming removed 2 bases from V and 4 bases from J, with 8 bases in between. Germline V gene data show CDR1 as SQVTM and CDR2 as ANQGSEA. The CDR3 has 12 residues. The CDR3 reads CSVETGIYGYTF. DNA of the CDR3: TGCAGCGTTGAAACAGGCATCTATGGCTACACCTTC.

This clonotype has ten or more counts. The genes are TRBV12-3 or TRBV12-4 and TRBJ2-7; 8 positions match TRBD2. The CDR3 consists of 15 residues. Trimming took 6 bases from V and 9 from J; bases not matched to a gene: 16. The CDR3 spells CASRLGGAPRMGQYF. DNA for the CDR3: TGTGCCAGCAGACTCGGGGGGGCACCTCGTATGGGGCAGTACTTC.

There are a few counts of this clonotype. The chain has TRBV7-9 and TRBJ2-5; 11 nucleotides align to TRBD2. The CDR3 covers 15 residues. Germline V gives CDR1 SEHNR, CDR2 FQNEAQ (reference sequence). V gave up 3 bases and J gave up 2 bases; unmatched junction bases: 2. CDR3 coding DNA: TGTGCCAGCAGCTTGACTAGCGGGACTCAAGAGACCCAGTACTTC. It specifies CASSLTSGTQETQYF.

The rearrangement uses TRBV5-1 and TRBJ2-3, with 11 bases that match TRBD2. Germline V gene sequence: CDR1 SGHRS, CDR2 YFSETQ. The CDR3 extends over 18 amino acids. The V and J ends lost 0 bases and 4 bases, in that order; junction bases with no gene match: 10. The CDR3 here is CASSLASSGRPGADTQYF. CDR3 DNA sequence: TGCGCCAGCAGCTTGGCGTCTAGCGGGAGGCCCGGGGCAGATACGCAGTATTTT.